Given below is one T cell receptor (beta chain) in context. Its target is unknown. The PCR had 60 Vbeta and 13 Jbeta primers. Per the original data handling: Unique TCR beta chains numbered about 79 million in a later analysis, with 10 million to 14 million shared. Sequencing was performed with immunoSEQ multiplex PCR; in TCRdb, only in-frame clones are kept and a portion is missing. The V and J calls and clone size were taken over from that table, and D and trimming were inferred from the DNA. Among fewer than 150,000 clones listed, more than 70% were seen once. Whereas donors were nominally healthy upon sampling, unrecorded immune exposures were probable. These data belong to a study of cytomegalovirus exposure and HLA in healthy donors. In germline, CDR1 is ENHRY, CDR2 SYGVKD. Unmatched junction bases numbered 6, after V lost 3 bases and J lost 2 bases. The CDR3 contains 16 residues. Regarding the study as a whole: Most TCR sequences were seen very rarely across donors, but some public TCRs occurred in many. Some highly shared sequence variants likely arose as a pipeline artifact.

The clonotype comes from a woman between 50 and 59 years old in good health and CMV-seronegative. V gene TRBV10-3 combines with J gene TRBJ1-5, with TRBD1 matching over 8 bases. Sequencing input: PBMCs. The CDR3 DNA reads as TGTGCCATCAGTGAAACACAGGGGGTAGGCAATCAGCCCCAGCATTTT. It encodes CAISETQGVGNQPQHF.